Each of the 9 T cell receptor beta chains below was sequenced from the same sample in a study of shared clonotypes between healthy human individuals. TCRdb's table, derived via immunoSEQ multiplex PCR, lists solely in-frame clones and lacks some. The repertoire holds 1.6 million or so clones, with approximately 97% as singletons. The sample taken for sequencing was naive CD4+ T cells sorted from blood. Subset in this sample: CD45RA+ positively selected. Source of these receptors: a man aged 25 to 45 in good health.

This rearrangement joins TRBV6-1 to TRBJ1-5; maybe TRBD1 (5 bases). The CDR3 is 14 amino acids. Deletions cut 8 bases from V and 0 bases from J, with 11 bases between. Germline-derived CDR1 and CDR2 are MNHNS and SASEGT. In DNA form, the CDR3 reads TGTGCCAGCCGGGGGATCCGTAGCAATCAGCCCCAGCATTTT. It is translated as CASRGIRSNQPQHF.

This chain links TRBV28 with TRBJ1-4, with D maybe TRBD1 (5 bases). Germline V CDR1 and CDR2: MDHEN, SYDVKM. Trimming left V 10 bases short and J 10 bases short, with 22 bases between. CDR3 size: 14 residues. The CDR3 bases are TGTGCCACGAGGGTTCAGGGAGGTTTTGGAAAACTGTTTTTT. Translating it yields CATRVQGGFGKLFF.

The chain joins TRBV7-9 to TRBJ1-1; 7 bases are shared with TRBD1. CDR3 length: 16 residues. CDR1 and CDR2 from the germline V gene are SEHNR and FQNEAQ (reference sequence). J lost 4 bases, V lost 4 bases, and 12 bases had no gene match. CDR3 DNA sequence: TGTGCCAGCAGCTCCCGACAGGGTTTGACGGGCACTGAAGCTTTCTTT. Translated, it gives CASSSRQGLTGTEAFF.

The rearrangement links TRBV9 to TRBJ1-5; D is unresolved. V lost 3 bases and J lost 0, with 10 bases in between. The CDR3 is 15 amino acids. Germline assignment: CDR1 SGDLS and CDR2 YYNGEE. The CDR3 nucleotides are TGTGCCAGCAGCGGAGGAGATTATAGCAATCAGCCCCAGCATTTT. This encodes CASSGGDYSNQPQHF.

The chain has TRBV7-9 and TRBJ2-3; perhaps TRBD1 as D (6 bases). The CDR3 totals 15 residues. Germline V lookup: CDR1 SEHNR, CDR2 FQNEAQ (reference sequence). V was shortened by 3 bases and J by 1 base, with 11 bases between the two germline ends. This CDR3 reads CASSFYRDRTDTQYF. Here the CDR3 DNA reads TGTGCCAGCAGCTTTTACAGGGACCGCACAGATACGCAGTATTTT.

Notes on this clone: At one of its ends the junction is not consistent with the germline gene, which may arise from a read error. The chain links TRBV7-2 to TRBJ2-3, with D possibly being TRBD1 or TRBD2 (7 bases each). The germline gives CDR1 SGHTA, CDR2 FQGNSA. The CDR3 totals 14 residues. CDR3 in amino acids: CASSSGARAPQGGF. In DNA form, the CDR3 reads TGTGCCAGCAGCTCCGGGGCTCGGGCGCCCCAGGGGGGGTTT.

V usage is TRBV4-1 and J usage is TRBJ2-7, with TRBD2 matching 9 bases. With V trimmed by 6 bases and J by 0 bases, 6 bases remained unmatched. This CDR3 has 15 residues. Germline V gene lookup returns CDR1 MGHRA and CDR2 YSYEKL. The CDR3 region is CASSSSGKSSYEQYF. The CDR3 nucleotides read TGCGCCAGCAGTTCTAGCGGGAAGTCCTCCTACGAGCAGTACTTC.

The rearrangement joins TRBV20-1 to TRBJ2-1; D is unclear. The ends were cut back, 7 bases at V and 0 bases at J, with 4 bases in the middle. The V gene's germline CDR1 is DFQATT and CDR2 SNEGSKA (reference sequence). This CDR3 is 11 amino acids long. The CDR3 reads CSVNSYNEQFF. The CDR3 DNA reads TGCAGTGTTAACTCCTACAATGAGCAGTTCTTC.

V gene TRBV11-2 combines with J gene TRBJ2-1, with 8 nucleotides matching TRBD1. Per germline, CDR1 SGHAT and CDR2 FQNNGV. J gave up 4 bases and V 7 bases, and 9 bases lay outside the gene matches. The CDR3 sequence is 15 residues long. CDR3: CASNDRDRWYNEQFF. CDR3 bases: TGTGCCAGCAACGACCGGGACAGGTGGTACAATGAGCAGTTCTTC.